This T cell receptor beta chain derives from a study of cytomegalovirus exposure and HLA in healthy donors. Study-level findings and limits: The study labeled more than 150 TCR beta chains cytomegalovirus-associated. Later on, a genetic analysis was performed. It linked a missense variant in DCLRE1C with V- and J-gene trimming of TCR beta.

The donors were healthy bone marrow donors. J gave up 2 bases and V 6 bases, and 4 bases lay outside the gene matches. The CDR3 extends over 14 amino acids. Germline V gene data show CDR1 as SQVTM and CDR2 as ANQGSEA. As for this clone: The antigen is not known.

PCR used 60 Vbeta primers and 13 Jbeta primers. Libraries were prepared by immunoSEQ multiplex PCR; TCRdb keeps only in-frame clonotypes and omits some of them. This sample has nearly 300,000 clones, with 86% found just once. The sample consisted of PBMCs. This clonotype was sampled from a man aged 40-49 years in good health and CMV-seropositive. V gene TRBV29-1 combines with J gene TRBJ2-6; 7 bases match TRBD1. CDR3 nucleotide sequence: TGCAGCGTGGGGGACAGAGCTGGGGCCAACGTCCTGACTTTC. Translating it yields CSVGDRAGANVLTF. The variable domain in full, completed from reference TRBV29-1 and TRBJ2-6, reads SAVISQKPSRDICQRGTSLTIQCQVDSQVTMMFWYRQQPGQSLTLIATANQGSEATYESGFVIDKFPISRPNLTFSTLTVSNMSPEDSSIYLCSVGDRAGANVLTFGAGSRLTVL.